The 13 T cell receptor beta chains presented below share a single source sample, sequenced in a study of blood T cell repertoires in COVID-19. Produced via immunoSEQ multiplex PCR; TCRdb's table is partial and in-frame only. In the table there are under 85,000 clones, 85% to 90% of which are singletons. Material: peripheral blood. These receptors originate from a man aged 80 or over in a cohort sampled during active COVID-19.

The CDR3 loop reads CASSPLQETRRGYTF. CDR3 in DNA: TGTGCCAGCAGCCCTCTCCAGGAAACGAGACGCGGCTACACCTTC. This chain links TRBV3-1 (or the pseudogene TRBV3-2) with TRBJ1-2; D is undetermined. With 4 bases removed from V and 8 bases from J, the gap between germline ends came to 20 bases. The V gene's germline CDR1 is LGHDT and CDR2 YNNKEL (reference sequence). CDR3 length equals 15 residues.

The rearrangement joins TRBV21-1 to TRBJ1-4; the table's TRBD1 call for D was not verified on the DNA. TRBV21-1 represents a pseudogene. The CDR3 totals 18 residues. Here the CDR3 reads CASSTRYDRVGTNEKLFF. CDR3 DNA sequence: TGTGCCAGCAGCACACGGTATGACAGGGTGGGAACTAATGAAAAACTGTTTTTT.

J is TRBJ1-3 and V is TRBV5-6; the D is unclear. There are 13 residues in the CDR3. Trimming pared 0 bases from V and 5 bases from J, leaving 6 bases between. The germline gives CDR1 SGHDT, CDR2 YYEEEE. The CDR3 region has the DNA TGTGCCAGCAGCTTGGCCTCCCGAAACACCATATATTTT. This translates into CASSLASRNTIYF. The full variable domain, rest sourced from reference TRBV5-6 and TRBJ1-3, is DAGVTQSPTHLIKTRGQQVTLRCSPKSGHDTVSWYQQALGQGPQFIFQYYEEEERQRGNFPDRFSGHQFPNYSSELNVNALLLGDSALYLCASSLASRNTIYFGEGSWLTVV.

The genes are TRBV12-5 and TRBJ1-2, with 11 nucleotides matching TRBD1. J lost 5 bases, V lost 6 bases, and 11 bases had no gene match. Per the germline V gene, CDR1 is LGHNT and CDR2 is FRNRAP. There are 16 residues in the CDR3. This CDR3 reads CASGLAGTGGYYGYTF. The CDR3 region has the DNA TGTGCTAGTGGGCTTGCCGGGACAGGGGGATATTATGGCTACACCTTC.

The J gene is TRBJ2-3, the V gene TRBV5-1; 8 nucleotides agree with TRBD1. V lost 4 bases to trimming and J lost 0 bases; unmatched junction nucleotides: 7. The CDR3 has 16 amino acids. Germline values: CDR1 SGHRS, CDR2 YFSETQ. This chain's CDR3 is CASSTGQGHSTDTQYF. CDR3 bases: TGCGCCAGCAGCACCGGACAGGGCCACAGCACAGATACGCAGTATTTT. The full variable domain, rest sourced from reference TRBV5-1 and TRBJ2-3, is KAGVTQTPRYLIKTRGQQVTLSCSPISGHRSVSWYQQTPGQGLQFLFEYFSETQRNKGNFPGRFSGRQFSNSRSEMNVSTLELGDSALYLCASSTGQGHSTDTQYFGPGTRLTVL.

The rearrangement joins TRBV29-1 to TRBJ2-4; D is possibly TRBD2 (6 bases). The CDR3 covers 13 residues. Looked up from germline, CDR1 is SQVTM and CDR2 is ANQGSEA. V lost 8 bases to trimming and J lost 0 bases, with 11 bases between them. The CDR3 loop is CSSRDLAKNIQYF. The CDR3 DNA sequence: TGCAGCTCACGGGACTTAGCCAAAAACATTCAGTACTTC.

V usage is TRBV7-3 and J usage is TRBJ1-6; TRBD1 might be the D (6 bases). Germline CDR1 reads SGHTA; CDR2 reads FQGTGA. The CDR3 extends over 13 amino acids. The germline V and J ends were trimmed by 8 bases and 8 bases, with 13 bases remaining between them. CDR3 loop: CASSNNRDSPLHF. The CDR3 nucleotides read TGTGCCAGCTCAAATAACAGGGATTCACCCCTCCACTTT.

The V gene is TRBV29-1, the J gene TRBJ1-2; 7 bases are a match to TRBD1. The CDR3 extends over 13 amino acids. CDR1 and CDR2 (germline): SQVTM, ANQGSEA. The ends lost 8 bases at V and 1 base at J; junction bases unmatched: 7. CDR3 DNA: TGCAGCACTCGGGACAGCCTTAACTATGGCTACACCTTC. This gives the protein CSTRDSLNYGYTF.

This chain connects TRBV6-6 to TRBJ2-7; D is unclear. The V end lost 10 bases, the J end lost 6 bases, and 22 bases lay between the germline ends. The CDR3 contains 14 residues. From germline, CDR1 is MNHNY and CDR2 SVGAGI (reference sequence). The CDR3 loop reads CATRGALTTGEQYF. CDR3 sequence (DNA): TGTGCCACGCGTGGTGCCCTAACTACGGGCGAGCAGTACTTC.

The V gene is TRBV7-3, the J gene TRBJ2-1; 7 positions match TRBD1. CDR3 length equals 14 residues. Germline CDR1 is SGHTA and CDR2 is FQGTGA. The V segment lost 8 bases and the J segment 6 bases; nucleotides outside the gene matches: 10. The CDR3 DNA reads TGTGCCAGCTCTTACAGGGGTCAAGTCAATGAGCAGTTCTTC. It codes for CASSYRGQVNEQFF.

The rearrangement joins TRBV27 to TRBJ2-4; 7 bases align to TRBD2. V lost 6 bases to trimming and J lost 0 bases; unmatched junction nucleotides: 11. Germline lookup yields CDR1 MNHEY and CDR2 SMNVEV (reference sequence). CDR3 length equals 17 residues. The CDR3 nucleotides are TGTGCCAGCAGCGATGGGGGGGTTTTATTAGCCAAAAACATTCAGTACTTC. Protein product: CASSDGGVLLAKNIQYF.

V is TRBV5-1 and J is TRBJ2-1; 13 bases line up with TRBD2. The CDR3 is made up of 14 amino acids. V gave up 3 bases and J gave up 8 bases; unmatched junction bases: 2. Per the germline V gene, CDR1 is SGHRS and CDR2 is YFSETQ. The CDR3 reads CASSSTSGGYEQFF. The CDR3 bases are TGCGCCAGCAGCTCGACTAGCGGGGGGTATGAGCAGTTCTTC.

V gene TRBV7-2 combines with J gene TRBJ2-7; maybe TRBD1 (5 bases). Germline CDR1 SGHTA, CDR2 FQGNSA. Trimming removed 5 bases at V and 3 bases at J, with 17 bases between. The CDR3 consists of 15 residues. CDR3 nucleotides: TGTGCCAGCAGCCTGGGGCCGACACCGATCTACGAGCAGTACTTC. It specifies CASSLGPTPIYEQYF.